This T cell receptor (beta chain) stems from a study of T cells in Graves' hyperthyroidism and ophthalmopathy. On the study more broadly: Peripheral blood collection took place at initial diagnosis, before any treatment. Study results and caveats: Ophthalmopathy was separated from stable hyperthyroidism by a 13 V-J model.

Template material for amplifying TCR beta CDR3 regions consisted of RNA transcripts. TCR CDR3 underwent first-round RT-PCR with the HTBI primer set. TCRdb fed the multiplex PCR reads into MiXCR, producing one record per CDR3 protein. The data show about 690,000 distinct CDR3 sequences, 15% to 20% seen once. Absence of ophthalmopathy progression within 18 months defined stable Graves' hyperthyroidism. In the case of this clonotype: Antigen specificity is unknown.

Trimming removed 0 bases from V and 13 bases from J, with 16 bases in between. Germline CDR1 is GTSNPN and CDR2 is SVGIG (reference sequence). CDR3 length: 13 residues. The gene calls are TRBV30 and TRBJ1-5; D gene unclear. The TCR sequence derives from a man in his fifties or sixties with Graves' hyperthyroidism. Specimen: blood. The CDR3 spells CAWSVSTGHPQHF. In nucleotides, the CDR3 is TGTGCCTGGAGTGTCTCTACCGGGCACCCTCAGCATTTT.